The next 11 T cell receptor beta chains were all read from a single sample in a study of early T cells in non-severe SARS-CoV-2 infection. TCRdb passed the 5' RACE reads through MiXCR, listing each CDR3 protein once. The data hold 95,000 to 120,000 distinct CDR3 sequences, with about 12% observed a single time. Sequenced material: whole blood. These receptors all come from an adult who was a healthcare worker with PCR-confirmed SARS-CoV-2 infection or an uninfected control (not recorded which).

The sample holds many counts of this clonotype. This sequence joins TRBV5-1 and TRBJ2-1, with 13 nucleotides matching TRBD2. This CDR3 has 16 amino acids. The J segment lost 5 bases and the V segment lost 5 bases, leaving 7 bases of the junction unmatched. Germline V gene data show CDR1 as SGHRS and CDR2 as YFSETQ. Here the CDR3 DNA reads TGCGCCAGCAGGCCCCGACTAGCGGGGGGCGACAATGAGCAGTTCTTC. This translates into CASRPRLAGGDNEQFF.

The chain combines TRBV6-1 with TRBJ1-4; 7 nucleotides agree with TRBD1. CDR3 length equals 13 residues. Germline assignment: CDR1 MNHNS and CDR2 SASEGT. The V and J ends lost 7 bases and 4 bases, in that order; junction bases with no gene match: 3. The CDR3 protein is CASIRGYNEKLFF. CDR3 DNA: TGTGCCAGCATCAGGGGGTATAATGAAAAACTGTTTTTT.

This clonotype has ten or more counts. V gene TRBV7-8 combines with J gene TRBJ2-7; 8 nucleotides match TRBD1. Germline CDR1 and CDR2: SGHVS and FQNEAQ. With 6 bases clipped from V and 0 bases from J, the junction kept 7 bases outside the gene matches. CDR3 size: 15 residues. CDR3 nucleotide sequence: TGTGCCAGCAGTGAGAGGACAGGGTTCTCCTACGAGCAGTACTTC. As protein: CASSERTGFSYEQYF.

This clonotype was detected ten times or more. V usage is TRBV20-1 and J usage is TRBJ1-3, with D uncertain. This CDR3 has 17 amino acids. The ends were cut back, 3 bases at V and 0 bases at J, with 18 bases in the middle. Germline-derived CDR1 and CDR2 are DFQATT and SNEGSKA (reference sequence). The CDR3 nucleotides read TGCAGTGCTAGGGTCGTCGGGGTGAAGGGCTCTGGAAACACCATATATTTT. Translation gives CSARVVGVKGSGNTIYF.

At least ten counts were recorded for this clonotype. The rearrangement links TRBV11-2 to TRBJ2-1, with unresolved D. The CDR3 runs to 15 residues. The germline gives CDR1 SGHAT, CDR2 FQNNGV. V lost 6 bases and J lost 8, with 20 bases in between. CDR3 loop: CASSGTKSRIDEQFF. CDR3 nucleotide sequence: TGTGCCAGCAGTGGTACCAAAAGTAGGATCGATGAGCAGTTCTTC. Complete variable domain (other parts from reference TRBV11-2 and TRBJ2-1): EAGVAQSPRYKIIEKRQSVAFWCNPISGHATLYWYQQILGQGPKLLIQFQNNGVVDDSQLPKDRFSAERLKGVDSTLKIQPAKLEDSAVYLCASSGTKSRIDEQFFGPGTRLTVL.

This clonotype was seen more than once but under ten times. The V gene is TRBV12-3 or TRBV12-4, the J gene TRBJ2-4, with TRBD1 matching over 8 bases. The ends lost 1 base at V and 8 bases at J; junction bases unmatched: 7. CDR3 length equals 15 residues. CDR3 loop: CASSLGQGKRHIQYF. The CDR3 coding sequence is TGTGCCAGCAGTTTAGGACAGGGGAAGAGGCACATTCAGTACTTC.

This clonotype was observed a handful of times. The rearrangement links TRBV6-5 to TRBJ1-1; D unclear. Trimming stripped 5 bases from V and 6 bases from J, with 13 bases between. This CDR3 comprises 13 residues. Germline-derived CDR1 and CDR2 are MNHEY and SVGAGI. The CDR3 coding sequence is TGTGCCAGCAGTCAATCCCCCAAGGCTGAAGCTTTCTTT. This sequence encodes CASSQSPKAEAFF.

This clonotype was observed a few times. The genes are TRBV7-9 and TRBJ1-6; 8 nucleotides line up with TRBD1. The J segment lost 6 bases and the V segment lost 2 bases, leaving 3 bases of the junction unmatched. This CDR3 has 15 amino acids. Germline-derived CDR1 and CDR2 are SEHNR and FQNEAQ (reference sequence). The CDR3 reads CASSLSTGGNSPLHF. CDR3 DNA sequence: TGTGCCAGCAGCTTATCCACAGGGGGTAATTCACCCCTCCACTTT.

This clonotype was counted ten times or more. The chain carries TRBV10-3 and TRBJ2-7; 10 bases line up with TRBD1. The germline gives CDR1 ENHRY, CDR2 SYGVKD. This CDR3 spans 13 amino acids. V trimming: 6 bases; J trimming: 9 bases; junction bases outside the gene matches: 8. This CDR3 reads CAISPDRGLRQYF. The CDR3 nucleotides read TGTGCCATCAGCCCGGACAGGGGGTTGCGGCAGTACTTC.

V is TRBV7-2 and J is TRBJ2-5; tentative D call: TRBD1 (6 bases). This CDR3 has 13 amino acids. V was trimmed by 8 bases and J by 6 bases, leaving 16 bases between them. Germline V gene data show CDR1 as SGHTA and CDR2 as FQGNSA. CDR3 DNA: TGTGCCAGCCCAACAGGGCCGATGAAGACCCAGTACTTC. It translates to CASPTGPMKTQYF.

This clonotype was found a few times. The chain carries TRBV5-1 and TRBJ2-3, with 8 positions matching TRBD1. This CDR3 is built from 15 residues. V lost 3 bases, J lost 1 base, and 4 bases stayed unmatched. Germline loops: CDR1 SGHRS, CDR2 YFSETQ. This CDR3 reads CASSSGQGGTDTQYF. The CDR3 coding sequence is TGCGCCAGCAGCTCAGGACAGGGTGGCACAGATACGCAGTATTTT.